These T cell receptor beta chains were read from a single sample in a study of T-cell memory formation after mild COVID-19. TCRdb called the 5' RACE reads again in MiXCR, with one record for every CDR3 protein. In the table there are a few hundred thousand distinct CDR3 sequences, 8.5% to 9.5% of which are singletons. Source material: PBMCs or a T cell subset sorted from them (not recorded which). The receptors derive from a man aged 18 to 30 who had mild COVID-19 (a few samples of this study predate the infection). Cell type and time point are not known. Each CDR3 is given with its conserved first and last residue. The D gene is left open where the match is weak. Rows give clone size only sometimes, using once, few, many, or a class for an expanded clone.

j_call d_call clone_size v_call cdr3_nt cdr3_aa
TRBJ1-3 NA few TRBV20-1 TGCAGTGCCGTACCGGGGCATATAGGAGGAAACACCATATATTTT CSAVPGHIGGNTIYF
TRBJ1-4 TRBD1 few TRBV5-1 TGCGCCAGCCGGCCGCAGGGGGCAGGGAGGAATGAAAAACTGTTTTTT CASRPQGAGRNEKLFF
TRBJ1-1 NA NA TRBV6-2/TRBV6-3 TGTGCCAGCAGTTACCAAGGGACCCTGGACGCTTTCTTT CASSYQGTLDAFF
TRBJ2-7 TRBD2 few TRBV24-1 TGTGCCACGGTACCGGGGGGGTACTTC CATVPGGYF
TRBJ1-1 NA many TRBV4-2 TGTGCCAGCAGCCAAGAAAGTGGGGGAGGGAACACTGAAGCTTTCTTT CASSQESGGGNTEAFF
TRBJ1-1 NA few TRBV7-9 TGTGCCAGCAGTGGGGCAGGGGTAACTGAAGCTTTCTTT CASSGAGVTEAFF
TRBJ1-4 TRBD1 few TRBV2 TGTGCCAGCACTATCGCCGGGACAGGGGGCAGTGAAAAACTGTTTTTT CASTIAGTGGSEKLFF
TRBJ1-1 TRBD1 NA TRBV7-8 TGTGCCAGCAGCTCGACAGAGGCAGGGGGCACTGAAGCTTTCTTT CASSSTEAGGTEAFF
TRBJ2-4 TRBD1 NA TRBV2 TGTGCCAACTCGGGACAGAGCAAAAACATTCAGTACTTC CANSGQSKNIQYF
TRBJ2-1 NA many TRBV19 TGTGCCAGTAGTGCACAGAAAGCAACTGAGCAGTTCTTC CASSAQKATEQFF
TRBJ2-1 NA few TRBV5-1 TGCGCCAGCAGCACCCGACCGCTGAGCTCCTACAATGAGCAGTTCTTC CASSTRPLSSYNEQFF
TRBJ1-6 NA many TRBV12-3/TRBV12-4 TGTGCCAGCAGTTTAGGGGCCCTAAATTCACCCCTCCACTTT CASSLGALNSPLHF
TRBJ1-4 NA once TRBV29-1 TGCAGCGTTGATCTACCCAGCGGTGAAAAACTGTTTTTT CSVDLPSGEKLFF
TRBJ1-2 TRBD1 NA TRBV7-9 TGTGCCAGCAGCTCCCAGGGGGCTTACTATGGCTACACCTTC CASSSQGAYYGYTF
TRBJ1-6 TRBD1 many TRBV5-1 TGCGCCAGCAGCTCCGGACAGGGCTATTCACCCCTCCACTTT CASSSGQGYSPLHF
TRBJ2-2 NA NA TRBV7-9 TGTGCCAGCAGTTACCAGGGAGAAACCGGGGAGCTGTTTTTT CASSYQGETGELFF
TRBJ2-5 NA NA TRBV5-4 TGTGCCAGCAGCTTTGGGGGGCCGACAGAAGAGACCCAGTACTTC CASSFGGPTEETQYF
TRBJ2-3 TRBD2 few TRBV7-2 TGTGCCAGCAGCTTAGCCCGGACTAGCGGGGGCCTCACAGATACGCAGTATTTT CASSLARTSGGLTDTQYF
TRBJ1-6 NA many TRBV7-9 TGTGCCAGCAGCTTAGCGGGGTTGACACCCCTCCACTTT CASSLAGLTPLHF
TRBJ2-1 NA few TRBV10-2 TGCGCCAGCAGTGAGCCGGGGGGCCGGGGCAATGAGCAGTTCTTC CASSEPGGRGNEQFF
TRBJ2-1 TRBD2 NA TRBV7-6 TGTGCCAGCAGCTTAGCGAGCGGGGGAAGCTCCTACAATGAGCAGTTCTTC CASSLASGGSSYNEQFF
TRBJ2-7 NA once TRBV7-9 TGTGCCAGCGGGGACAACTCCTACGAGCAGTACTTC CASGDNSYEQYF
TRBJ2-1 TRBD2 many TRBV20-1 TGCAGTGCGCCAGTAGCGGGGGATCGTGACAATGAGCAGTTCTTC CSAPVAGDRDNEQFF
TRBJ1-5 NA many TRBV15 TGTGCCACCAGCAGAGGGGGGGGATACAATCAGCCCCAGCATTTT CATSRGGGYNQPQHF
TRBJ2-5 NA many TRBV7-2 TGTGCCAGCAGCTTACCGGTGTCGGAGGTCGAGACCCAGTACTTC CASSLPVSEVETQYF
TRBJ1-2 TRBD1 few TRBV6-5 TGTGCCAGCAGTTATTCTCATCCGGGACAGGGGGGCTATGGCTACACCTTC CASSYSHPGQGGYGYTF
TRBJ2-7 NA few TRBV20-1 TGCAGTGGCACAGGGAGCTCCTACGAGCAGTACTTC CSGTGSSYEQYF
TRBJ2-1 NA few TRBV9 TGTGCCAGCAGCGTAGACGGGACTCTCTACAATGAGCAGTTCTTC CASSVDGTLYNEQFF